This is a list of T cell receptor beta chains from one sample in a study of control samples from healthy donors and cancer patients. Some clones are missing from TCRdb's copy, which holds only in-frame ones; the method was immunoSEQ multiplex PCR. The sample has about 15,000 clones; around three quarters are singletons. The sample comprised formalin-fixed, paraffin-embedded tissue. These receptor sequences come from a female donor with lung cancer. The CDR3 runs from the conserved cysteine through the conserved F or W. D genes are given only for firm matches. Clone size is not always given. Where it is, it says once, few, many or a class for expanded clones.

TRBV10-3	NA	NA	TRBJ1-5	CAIRDGDQPQHF	TGTGCCATCAGGGACGGGGATCAGCCCCAGCATTTT
TRBV5-5	once	TRBD2	TRBJ2-3	CASSFRLAADTQYF	TGTGCCAGCAGCTTTCGACTAGCAGCAGATACGCAGTATTTT
TRBV15	NA	TRBD1	TRBJ1-5	CATSRSRGSNQPQHF	TGTGCCACCAGCAGATCCAGGGGGAGCAATCAGCCCCAGCATTTT
TRBV18	NA	NA	TRBJ2-4	CASSPPKTVAKNIQYF	TGTGCCAGCTCACCACCCAAAACGGTAGCCAAAAACATTCAGTACTTC
TRBV28	NA	NA	TRBJ2-7	CASRGTVEQYF	TGTGCCAGCCGCGGGACCGTCGAGCAGTACTTC
TRBV5-6	NA	NA	TRBJ2-1	CASSPQGGYGAYNEQFF	TGTGCCAGCAGCCCGCAAGGGGGGTACGGGGCTTACAATGAGCAGTTCTTC
TRBV5-4	NA	NA	TRBJ1-6	CASSPYREGNSPLHF	TGTGCCAGCAGCCCATATAGGGAAGGAAATTCACCCCTCCACTTT
TRBV7-9	NA	NA	TRBJ2-3	CASSPTFGRDTDTQYF	TGTGCCAGCAGCCCTACTTTTGGGCGGGACACAGATACGCAGTATTTT
TRBV29-1	NA	NA	TRBJ1-1	CSVELATGNPSTEAFF	TGCAGCGTTGAACTTGCGACAGGTAATCCTTCCACTGAAGCTTTCTTT
TRBV5-4	NA	NA	TRBJ2-5	CASSYPGDQETQYF	TGTGCCAGCAGCTACCCAGGGGACCAAGAGACCCAGTACTTC
TRBV12-3/TRBV12-4	NA	NA	TRBJ2-1	CASSLTYEQFF	TGTGCCAGCAGCCTCACTTATGAGCAGTTCTTC
TRBV18	NA	NA	TRBJ2-5	CASNPPGQKTETQYF	TGTGCCAGCAACCCTCCTGGCCAAAAAACGGAGACCCAGTACTTC
TRBV3-1/TRBV3-2	few	NA	TRBJ1-1	CASSQPQGNTEAFF	TGTGCCAGCAGCCAACCTCAGGGGAACACTGAAGCTTTCTTT
TRBV6-2/TRBV6-3	NA	TRBD1	TRBJ1-2	CASSFEGANTF	TGTGCCAGCAGTTTTGAGGGGGCGAACACCTTC
TRBV7-8	NA	TRBD2	TRBJ2-1	CASSPQAGPGGHEQFF	TGTGCCAGCAGTCCCCAAGCGGGACCTGGTGGGCATGAGCAGTTCTTC
TRBV7-3	NA	NA	TRBJ1-3	CASSPSGPGNTIYF	TGTGCCAGCAGCCCATCGGGGCCGGGAAACACCATATATTTT
TRBV11-2	few	NA	TRBJ1-1	CASNSHDYTEAFF	TGTGCCAGCAACAGCCACGACTACACTGAAGCTTTCTTT
TRBV6-5	once	TRBD1	TRBJ1-6	CASSIDRGLSPLHF	TGTGCCAGCAGTATAGACAGGGGGCTATCACCCCTCCACTTT
TRBV6-2/TRBV6-3	NA	TRBD2	TRBJ2-2	CASSPNPILAGVYTGELFF	TGTGCCAGCAGTCCAAACCCCATTTTAGCGGGGGTCTACACCGGGGAGCTGTTTTTT
TRBV3-1/TRBV3-2	NA	TRBD2	TRBJ2-1	CASSQGTSGGNEQFF	TGTGCCAGCAGCCAAGGGACTAGCGGGGGCAATGAGCAGTTCTTC
TRBV7-2	NA	TRBD2	TRBJ2-1	CASSQGGGGSVAEQFF	TGTGCCAGCAGCCAGGGTGGCGGGGGGAGCGTGGCTGAGCAGTTCTTC
TRBV4-2	NA	NA	TRBJ1-5	CASSQDTGRVDQPQHF	TGTGCCAGCAGCCAAGATACCGGCAGGGTTGATCAGCCCCAGCATTTT
TRBV4-3	NA	TRBD2	TRBJ2-3	CASSQRGGTTDTQYF	TGCGCCAGCAGCCAACGCGGGGGGACCACAGATACGCAGTATTTT
TRBV7-8	NA	NA	TRBJ1-1	CASSLEHLNTEAFF	TGTGCCAGCAGCTTAGAACACTTGAACACTGAAGCTTTCTTT
TRBV19	once	NA	TRBJ1-1	CASRQTIRGRAEAFF	TGTGCCAGTAGGCAAACGATCAGGGGTCGGGCTGAAGCTTTCTTT
TRBV10-3	NA	TRBD1	TRBJ1-1	CAISEPMRTGADEAFF	TGTGCCATCAGTGAGCCGATGCGGACAGGGGCCGATGAAGCTTTCTTT
TRBV10-1	few	TRBD2	TRBJ2-7	CASSEWAGGPYEQYF	TGCGCCAGCAGTGAGTGGGCGGGGGGCCCATACGAGCAGTACTTC
TRBV30	NA	NA	TRBJ1-1	CACSGYTEAFF	TGTGCCTGTTCGGGGTACACTGAAGCTTTCTTT
TRBV6-2/TRBV6-3	NA	NA	TRBJ2-3	CASSPRLLQYF	TGTGCCAGCAGCCCACGACTCCTGCAGTATTTT
TRBV27	NA	NA	TRBJ1-5	CASSLQDSNQPQHF	TGTGCCAGCAGTTTACAGGATAGCAATCAGCCCCAGCATTTT
TRBV4-2	NA	TRBD2	TRBJ2-1	CASSLAPRSGGREQFF	TGTGCCAGCAGCCTGGCCCCTCGCAGCGGCGGGAGGGAGCAGTTCTTC
TRBV27	NA	NA	TRBJ1-6	CASSSNNSPLHF	TGTGCCAGCAGTTCTAATAATTCACCCCTCCACTTT
TRBV3-1/TRBV3-2	NA	TRBD1	TRBJ1-2	CASRLGQGGGYTF	TGTGCCAGCAGGCTAGGACAGGGAGGAGGCTACACCTTC
TRBV5-1	medium-sized	NA	TRBJ1-4	CASSARGGRGEKLFF	TGCGCCAGCAGTGCGCGAGGTGGGAGGGGTGAAAAACTGTTTTTT
TRBV6-5	NA	TRBD2	TRBJ2-4	CASTEGAGGHIQYF	TGTGCCAGCACGGAAGGGGCGGGGGGTCACATTCAGTACTTC
TRBV5-1	NA	NA	TRBJ1-6	CASSLGFGGQVNSPLHF	TGCGCCAGCAGCTTGGGGTTCGGCGGACAAGTTAATTCACCCCTCCACTTT
TRBV5-1	NA	NA	TRBJ1-3	CASRDYPGNTIYF	TGCGCCAGCAGGGACTACCCTGGAAACACCATATATTTT
TRBV29-1	NA	NA	TRBJ2-7	CSVQGLDSYEQYF	TGCAGCGTTCAGGGGTTAGATTCCTACGAGCAGTACTTC
TRBV27	NA	NA	TRBJ2-7	CASSLSTGHYEQYF	TGTGCCAGCAGTTTATCAACAGGGCACTACGAGCAGTACTTC
TRBV5-1	NA	TRBD1	TRBJ1-1	CASSPGQVGMNTEAFF	TGCGCCAGCAGCCCGGGACAGGTCGGTATGAACACTGAAGCTTTCTTT